This paragraph reports one TCR beta chain. This sample was included in a study of control samples from healthy donors and cancer patients. Assay: immunoSEQ multiplex PCR; the TCRdb copy retains only in-frame clones and omits some. Among 170,000 or so clones, around 90% were seen once, and the ten largest hold 1.4%. The sequencing input was blood. The source is a woman in her forties or fifties in good health.

The CDR3 protein is CASREGQETQYF. CDR3 coding DNA: TGTGCCAGCAGGGAGGGCCAAGAGACCCAGTACTTC. This chain connects TRBV6-6 to TRBJ2-5; D perhaps matches TRBD2 (6 bases). Germline assignment: CDR1 MNHNY and CDR2 SVGAGI (reference sequence). The CDR3 is 12 amino acids. V was cut by 6 bases and J by 1 base, with 6 bases left in between.